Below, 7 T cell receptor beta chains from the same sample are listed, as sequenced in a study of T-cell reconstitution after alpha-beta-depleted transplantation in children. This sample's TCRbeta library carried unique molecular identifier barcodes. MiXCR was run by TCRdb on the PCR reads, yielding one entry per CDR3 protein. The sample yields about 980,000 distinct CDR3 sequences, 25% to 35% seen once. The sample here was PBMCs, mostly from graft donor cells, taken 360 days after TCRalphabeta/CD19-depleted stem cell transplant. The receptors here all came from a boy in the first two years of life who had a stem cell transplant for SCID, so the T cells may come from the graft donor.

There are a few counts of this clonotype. The CDR3 loop reads CASSQDIRQGKAYEQYF. CDR3 coding DNA: TGTGCCAGCAGCCAAGATATCAGACAGGGGAAGGCCTACGAGCAGTACTTC. The rearrangement joins TRBV3-1 to TRBJ2-7; 8 nucleotides match TRBD1. The CDR3 extends over 17 amino acids. Per the germline V gene, CDR1 is LGHDT and CDR2 is YNNKEL (reference sequence). Trimming took 0 bases from V and 2 from J; bases not matched to a gene: 9.

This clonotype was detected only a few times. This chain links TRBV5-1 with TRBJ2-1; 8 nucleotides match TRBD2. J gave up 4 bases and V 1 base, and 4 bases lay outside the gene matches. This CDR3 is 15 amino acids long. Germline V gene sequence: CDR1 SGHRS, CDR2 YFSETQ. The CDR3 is CASSLPGTRYNEQFF. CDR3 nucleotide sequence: TGCGCCAGCAGCTTGCCAGGGACTAGATACAATGAGCAGTTCTTC.

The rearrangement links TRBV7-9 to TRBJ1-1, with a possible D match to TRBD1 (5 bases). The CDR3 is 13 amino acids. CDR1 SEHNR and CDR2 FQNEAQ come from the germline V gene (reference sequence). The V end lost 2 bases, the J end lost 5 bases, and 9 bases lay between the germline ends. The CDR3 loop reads CASSLLGETEAFF. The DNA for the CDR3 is TGTGCCAGCAGCTTATTAGGGGAGACTGAAGCTTTCTTT.

The CDR3 reads CSVEDLRGGETQYF. CDR3 sequence (DNA): TGCAGCGTTGAAGATCTGCGGGGTGGAGAGACCCAGTACTTC. This chain joins TRBV29-1 and TRBJ2-5; maybe TRBD2 (6 bases). Per germline, CDR1 SQVTM and CDR2 ANQGSEA. Trimming took off 0 bases at V and 4 bases at J, with 12 bases between the two ends. The CDR3 spans 14 residues.

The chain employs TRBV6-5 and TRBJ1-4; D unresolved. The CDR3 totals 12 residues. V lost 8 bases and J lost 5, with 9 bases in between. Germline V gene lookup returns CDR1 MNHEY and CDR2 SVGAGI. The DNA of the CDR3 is TGTGCCAGCGGGCCCAGGAATGAAAAACTGTTTTTT. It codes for CASGPRNEKLFF.

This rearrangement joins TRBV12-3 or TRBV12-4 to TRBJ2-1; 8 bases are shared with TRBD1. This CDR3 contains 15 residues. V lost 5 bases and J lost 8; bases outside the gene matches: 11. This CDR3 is CASSPWAGGVDEQFF. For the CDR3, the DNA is TGTGCCAGCAGTCCTTGGGCAGGGGGCGTGGATGAGCAGTTCTTC.

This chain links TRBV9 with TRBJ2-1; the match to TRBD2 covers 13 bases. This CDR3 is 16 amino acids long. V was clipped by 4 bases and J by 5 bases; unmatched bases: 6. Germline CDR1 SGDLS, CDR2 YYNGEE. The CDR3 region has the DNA TGTGCCAGCAGCCCCCGACTAGCGGGGGGAGACAATGAGCAGTTCTTC. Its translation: CASSPRLAGGDNEQFF. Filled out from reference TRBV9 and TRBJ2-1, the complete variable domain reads DSGVTQTPKHLITATGQRVTLRCSPRSGDLSVYWYQQSLDQGLQFLIQYYNGEERAKGNILERFSAQQFPDLHSELNLSSLELGDSALYFCASSPRLAGGDNEQFFGPGTRLTVL.